Listed below are T cell receptor beta chains from one sample, sequenced in a study of T cells in Graves' hyperthyroidism and ophthalmopathy. TCRdb reanalysed the multiplex PCR reads using MiXCR and keeps one entry per CDR3 protein. The repertoire consists of 480,000 or so distinct CDR3 sequences, with approximately 48% occurring once and the leading ten covering about two fifths. Sequencing was done on a sample of peripheral blood or thyroid tissue (not recorded which). The receptors come from an adult woman with Graves' disease, either hyperthyroidism or ophthalmopathy (not recorded which). Each CDR3 is given with its conserved first and last residue.

cdr3_aa | j_call | v_call
CARRETNSYEQYF | TRBJ2-7 | TRBV2
CSARDGSYEQYF | TRBJ2-7 | TRBV20-1
CATSREDRDGKLFF | TRBJ1-4 | TRBV15
CATSRSRRDRVHEQYF | TRBJ2-7 | TRBV15
CATSRGTGRGQPQHF | TRBJ1-5 | TRBV15
CASSAGQGWGNYGYTF | TRBJ1-2 | TRBV9
CASSLVVQNNSPLHF | TRBJ1-6 | TRBV7-8
CASSLGIDVLQPQHF | TRBJ1-5 | TRBV7-8
CAISESPPQNANTGELFF | TRBJ2-2 | TRBV10-3
CASSVEGQESYEQYF | TRBJ2-7 | TRBV2
CASNSGSLETQYF | TRBJ2-5 | TRBV12-3/TRBV12-4
CASSLPRREGSYGYTF | TRBJ1-2 | TRBV7-9
CSAMAGGYQETQYF | TRBJ2-5 | TRBV20-1
CASSLNPQEKLFF | TRBJ1-4 | TRBV7-2
CASSLASSPEAFF | TRBJ1-1 | TRBV7-9
CASSLTRGTGELFF | TRBJ2-2 | TRBV7-3
CASSFTGENSPLHF | TRBJ1-6 | TRBV7-9
CSAAGAPGNTF | TRBJ1-2 | TRBV20-1
CATSDRTGSGANVLTF | TRBJ2-6 | TRBV24-1
CASSQVVGTEAFF | TRBJ1-1 | TRBV14
CASSIGTSGSYEQYF | TRBJ2-7 | TRBV19
CASSDGPGTSGEQYF | TRBJ2-7 | TRBV5-1
CSVVRGAGWETQYF | TRBJ2-5 | TRBV29-1
CASSVDGTVNTEAFF | TRBJ1-1 | TRBV9
CSVFTGANTGELFF | TRBJ2-2 | TRBV29-1
CSARAREGTQYF | TRBJ2-5 | TRBV20-1
CASSQRAWATEAFF | TRBJ1-1 | TRBV7-9
CASSEGTGANTEAFF | TRBJ1-1 | TRBV2
CASSPRGLAGQETQYF | TRBJ2-5 | TRBV7-9
CASSIGRVMNTEAFF | TRBJ1-1 | TRBV19
CSAYTRDACYTF | TRBJ1-2 | TRBV20-1
CASSFAGLNTEAFF | TRBJ1-1 | TRBV5-4
CASSLMLAGDYEQYF | TRBJ2-7 | TRBV7-2
CARQDRVVTEAFF | TRBJ1-1 | TRBV2
CASSLGTGRMMNTEAFF | TRBJ1-1 | TRBV5-1
CSDGDGGTEAFF | TRBJ1-1 | TRBV29-1
CASSLGRGGVNTEAFF | TRBJ1-1 | TRBV5-1
CASKDRALSGNTIYF | TRBJ1-3 | TRBV2
CSAVPGQGRWDQPQHF | TRBJ1-5 | TRBV20-1
CASGPEPALRGTEAFF | TRBJ1-1 | TRBV9
CASILATGLAGELFF | TRBJ2-2 | TRBV2
CASSVSGRSTGELFF | TRBJ2-2 | TRBV6-1
CASTPDGYGYTF | TRBJ1-2 | TRBV28
CASSVGEWDEQYF | TRBJ2-7 | TRBV7-6